A single sample gave rise to the 10 T cell receptor beta chains below, sequenced in a study of blood T cell repertoires in COVID-19 (dated by TCRdb to about 2020). Preparation of the library involved the immunoSEQ multiplex PCR assay. The source is immuneACCESS, and TCRdb retained only in-frame sequences with V and J called. Part of the clones is not carried over; for the studies checked, unresolved V genes explain less than half of this, and the remainder is unexplained. For this sample the table gives about 120,000 clones, of which roughly three quarters were detected only once. Jointly, the top ten make up roughly 8.6% of the sample. The source material was peripheral blood. The receptors were sampled from a human donor in a cohort sampled during active COVID-19.

CDR3 sequence: CASSLVQGSEAFF. CDR3 DNA: TGTGCCAGCAGTTTAGTCCAGGGGAGTGAAGCTTTCTTT. V usage is TRBV27 and J usage is TRBJ1-1, with TRBD1 as a possible D gene (6 bases). The CDR3 is made up of 13 amino acids. CDR1 MNHEY and CDR2 SMNVEV come from the germline V gene (reference sequence). The V end lost 2 bases, the J end lost 7 bases, and 11 bases lay between the germline ends.

This clone was observed once. This chain connects TRBV29-1 to TRBJ2-7; possible D gene TRBD1, 5 bases. The CDR3 has 13 amino acids. The germline V gene encodes CDR1 SQVTM and CDR2 ANQGSEA. The V end lost 4 bases, the J end lost 3 bases, and 13 bases lay between the germline ends. CDR3 protein: CSVGGQALYEQYF. In nucleotides, the CDR3 is TGCAGCGTTGGAGGACAAGCTCTCTACGAGCAGTACTTC.

This clone has more than one count but fewer than ten. The chain employs TRBV6-6 and TRBJ1-2, with D perhaps TRBD1 (6 bases). The CDR3 runs to 13 residues. Trimming removed 6 bases from V and 10 bases from J, with 18 bases in between. Germline V gene data show CDR1 as MNHNY and CDR2 as SVGAGI (reference sequence). CDR3 amino acids: CASSYLRDKLYTF. The CDR3 DNA is TGTGCCAGCAGCTATCTTCGGGACAAACTCTACACCTTC.

V usage is TRBV29-1 and J usage is TRBJ1-1; D gene uncertain. The V gene lost 2 bases and the J gene lost 1 base, with 8 bases spanning the gap. Germline V gene sequence: CDR1 SQVTM, CDR2 ANQGSEA. The CDR3 covers 13 residues. The CDR3 DNA reads as TGCAGCGTTGAATACGAGGCGAACACTGAAGCTTTCTTT. As protein: CSVEYEANTEAFF.

The chain carries TRBV11-2 and TRBJ2-3; possibly TRBD2 for D (5 bases). Germline V CDR1 and CDR2: SGHAT, FQNNGV. The CDR3 spans 14 residues. V dropped 3 bases and J dropped 11 bases, with 18 bases sitting between them. The CDR3 DNA is TGTGCCAGCAGCTTCCCAGACTACATCGGTGGGCAGTATTTT. This sequence encodes CASSFPDYIGGQYF.

The rearrangement joins TRBV11-2 to TRBJ2-7; TRBD2 might be the D (5 bases). This CDR3 has 14 amino acids. Germline V gives CDR1 SGHAT, CDR2 FQNNGV. V lost 8 bases and J 0 bases, leaving 14 bases between the germline ends. CDR3 coding DNA: TGTGCCAGCGACGGACTCTTTGACTCCTACGAGCAGTACTTC. It encodes CASDGLFDSYEQYF.

The chain uses TRBV7-8 and TRBJ1-2; 8 nucleotides agree with TRBD1. CDR1 and CDR2 (germline): SGHVS, FQNEAQ. The CDR3 is 15 residues long. The J segment lost 4 bases and the V segment lost 1 base, leaving 5 bases of the junction unmatched. CDR3 in amino acids: CASSLGQGPTYGYTF. As DNA, the CDR3 is TGTGCCAGCAGCTTAGGACAGGGGCCAACCTATGGCTACACCTTC.

The rearrangement uses TRBV5-1 and TRBJ2-7; TRBD2 agrees at 12 bases. Germline V gene lookup returns CDR1 SGHRS and CDR2 YFSETQ. V trimming: 2 bases; J trimming: 2 bases; junction bases outside the gene matches: 8. The CDR3 is 17 amino acids. CDR3 residues: CASSFRTSGEAPYEQYF. The CDR3 region has the DNA TGCGCCAGCAGCTTTCGGACTAGCGGGGAGGCCCCCTACGAGCAGTACTTC.

The chain links TRBV12-5 to TRBJ1-2, with no clear D. Trimming removed 7 bases at V and 10 bases at J, with 13 bases between. The CDR3 covers 11 residues. Germline CDR1 reads LGHNT; CDR2 reads FRNRAP. The CDR3 is CASAREEDYTF. The CDR3 bases are TGTGCTAGTGCCCGAGAGGAGGACTACACCTTC.

The chain recombines TRBV29-1 with TRBJ2-6; TRBD1 is a possible D gene (7 bases). This CDR3 comprises 17 residues. Per the germline V gene, CDR1 is SQVTM and CDR2 is ANQGSEA. Trimming took off 5 bases at V and 2 bases at J, with 19 bases between the two ends. In nucleotides, the CDR3 is TGCAGCGTTACCCTAGGGCAGGGGGGCCCTGGGGCCAACGTCCTGACTTTC. Its protein is CSVTLGQGGPGANVLTF.